This TCR beta chain derives from a study of Tregs in tolerant kidney transplant recipients. At the level of the study: Recipient cells were told from donor cells by antibody staining.

Generated by immunoSEQ multiplex PCR, the TCRdb table keeps only in-frame clones and is missing some. This table has fewer than 20,000 clones, 61% appearing once. A note on this clone: The antigen is undetermined.

Germline V gives CDR1 MNHEY, CDR2 SMNVEV (reference sequence). V gave up 3 bases and J gave up 1 base, with 10 bases separating them. The CDR3 runs 15 residues. The sample comprised Tregs from blood cultured with allogeneic cells. This TCR came from a human donor in good health. The gene calls are TRBV27 and TRBJ2-1; D uncertain. CDR3 in DNA: TGTGCCAGCAGTTTTGACGACACATCCTACAATGAGCAGTTCTTC. This codes for CASSFDDTSYNEQFF.